The clone carrying this T cell receptor beta chain was counted a single time. CDR3 length: 12 residues. CDR1 LNHDA and CDR2 SQIVND come from the germline V gene (reference sequence). V lost 7 bases and J 4 bases, leaving 7 bases between the germline ends. Some clones are missing from TCRdb's copy, which holds only in-frame ones; the method was immunoSEQ multiplex PCR. The sample includes 30,000 to 40,000 clones, more than 70% of them seen just once. The source of the sample is a study of blood T cell repertoires in COVID-19. Turning to the study itself: PBMCs, B-cell-depleted T cells, or T cells were the source of the cDNA or gDNA that made up the material.

Input material: peripheral blood. The origin of this receptor is a man in his 70s with active COVID-19. The J gene is TRBJ2-2, the V gene TRBV19, with D unclear. The CDR3 sequence is CASIGLTGELFF. The CDR3 nucleotides read TGTGCCAGTATCGGTCTCACCGGGGAGCTGTTTTTT.